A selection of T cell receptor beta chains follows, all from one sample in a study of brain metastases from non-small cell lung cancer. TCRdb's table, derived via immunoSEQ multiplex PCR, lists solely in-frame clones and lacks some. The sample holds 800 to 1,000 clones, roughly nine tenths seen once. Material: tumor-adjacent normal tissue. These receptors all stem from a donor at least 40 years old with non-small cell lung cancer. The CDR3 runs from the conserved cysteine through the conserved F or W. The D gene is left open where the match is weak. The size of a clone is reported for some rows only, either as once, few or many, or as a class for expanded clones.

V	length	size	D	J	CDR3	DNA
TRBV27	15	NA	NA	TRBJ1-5	CASSLSMGGGQPQHF	TGTGCCAGCAGTTTATCGATGGGGGGGGGCCAGCCCCAGCATTTT
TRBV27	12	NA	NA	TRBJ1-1	CASRESGTEAFF	TGTGCCAGCAGGGAGTCAGGCACTGAAGCTTTCTTT
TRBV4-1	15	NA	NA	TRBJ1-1	CASSQVKAGNTEAFF	TGCGCCAGCAGCCAAGTAAAGGCCGGGAACACTGAAGCTTTCTTT
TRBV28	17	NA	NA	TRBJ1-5	CASSLDITIGSNQPQHF	TGTGCCAGCAGTTTAGACATCACAATAGGGAGCAATCAGCCCCAGCATTTT
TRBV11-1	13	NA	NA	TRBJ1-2	CASTPPQGYGYTF	TGTGCCAGCACCCCTCCTCAAGGGTATGGCTACACCTTC
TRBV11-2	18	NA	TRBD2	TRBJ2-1	CASSSALAGGRHDNEQFF	TGTGCCAGCAGCTCTGCCCTAGCGGGGGGGCGGCATGACAATGAGCAGTTCTTC
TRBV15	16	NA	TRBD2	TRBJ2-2	CATSIIAGANTGELFF	TGTGCCACCAGCATCATAGCGGGGGCAAACACCGGGGAGCTGTTTTTT
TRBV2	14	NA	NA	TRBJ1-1	CASSESRVATEAFF	TGTGCCAGCAGTGAAAGCAGGGTAGCTACTGAAGCTTTCTTT
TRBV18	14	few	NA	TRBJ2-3	CASSPAAATDTQYF	TGTGCCAGCTCACCTGCGGCAGCCACAGATACGCAGTATTTT
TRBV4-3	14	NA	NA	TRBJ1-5	CASSQEQGLQPQHF	TGCGCCAGCAGCCAAGAGCAGGGGTTACAGCCCCAGCATTTT
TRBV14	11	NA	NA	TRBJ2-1	CASSQGSEQFF	TGTGCCAGCAGCCAAGGGAGTGAGCAGTTCTTC
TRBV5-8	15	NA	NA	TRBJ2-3	CASSQWTVGTDTQYF	TGTGCCAGCAGCCAATGGACTGTGGGCACAGATACGCAGTATTTT
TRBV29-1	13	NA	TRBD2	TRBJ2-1	CSVNTGGAGEQFF	TGCAGCGTTAATACGGGGGGGGCAGGTGAGCAGTTCTTC
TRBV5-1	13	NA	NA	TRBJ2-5	CASSTGGGETQYF	TGCGCCAGCAGCACGGGGGGCGGCGAGACCCAGTACTTC
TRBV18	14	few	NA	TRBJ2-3	CASLSETFTDTQYF	TGTGCCAGCTTGAGTGAGACGTTCACAGATACGCAGTATTTT
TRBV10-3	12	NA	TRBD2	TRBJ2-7	CAGGTSGIEQYF	TGTGCCGGCGGGACTAGTGGAATCGAGCAGTACTTC
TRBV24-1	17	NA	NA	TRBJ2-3	CATSDPFEATGGDTQYF	TGTGCCACCAGTGATCCTTTTGAGGCGACAGGAGGAGATACGCAGTATTTT
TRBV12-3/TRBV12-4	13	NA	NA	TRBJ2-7	CASGGGFSHEQYF	TGTGCCAGCGGAGGGGGATTCAGCCACGAGCAGTACTTC
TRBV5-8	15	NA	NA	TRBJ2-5	CASSLKRMTGKTQYF	TGTGCCAGCAGCTTGAAACGGATGACCGGGAAGACCCAGTACTTC
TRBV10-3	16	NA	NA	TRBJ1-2	CAIKGKEESDNYGYTF	TGTGCCATCAAGGGGAAGGAGGAATCGGATAACTATGGCTACACCTTC
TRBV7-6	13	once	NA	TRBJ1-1	CASSGFEDTEAFF	TGTGCCAGCAGCGGCTTCGAGGACACTGAAGCTTTCTTT
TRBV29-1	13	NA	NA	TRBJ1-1	CTFGGQGRTEAFF	TGCACGTTCGGGGGTCAGGGAAGGACTGAAGCTTTCTTT
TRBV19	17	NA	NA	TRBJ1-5	CASSMVPMKRVGQPQHF	TGTGCCAGTAGTATGGTCCCCATGAAAAGGGTGGGGCAGCCCCAGCATTTT
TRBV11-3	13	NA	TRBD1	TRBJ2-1	CASSLTGVGEQFF	TGTGCCAGCAGCTTAACAGGGGTGGGTGAGCAGTTCTTC
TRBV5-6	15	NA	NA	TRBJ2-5	CASSLPRVGKETQYF	TGTGCCAGCAGCTTGCCCAGGGTTGGGAAAGAGACCCAGTACTTC
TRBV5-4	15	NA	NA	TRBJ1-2	CASSLDRRSNYGYTF	TGTGCCAGCAGCTTGGACAGGCGAAGTAACTATGGCTACACCTTC
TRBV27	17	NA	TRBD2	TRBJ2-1	CASSSGTSGALYNEQFF	TGTGCCAGCAGTTCCGGGACTAGCGGGGCCCTCTACAATGAGCAGTTCTTC
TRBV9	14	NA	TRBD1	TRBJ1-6	CASSLRQGNSPLHF	TGTGCCAGCAGCCTAAGACAGGGTAATTCACCCCTCCACTTT
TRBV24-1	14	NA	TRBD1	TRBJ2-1	CATSANGQVGEQFF	TGTGCCACCAGTGCCAACGGACAGGTCGGTGAGCAGTTCTTC
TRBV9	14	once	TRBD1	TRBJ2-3	CASSDGTGPDTQYF	TGTGCCAGCAGCGATGGGACAGGGCCAGATACGCAGTATTTT
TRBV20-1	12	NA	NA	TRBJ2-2	CSASGFGGELFF	TGCAGTGCTAGTGGGTTTGGGGGGGAGCTGTTTTTT
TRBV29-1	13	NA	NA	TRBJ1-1	CSVQDGGNTEAFF	TGCAGCGTCCAAGATGGGGGGAACACTGAAGCTTTCTTT
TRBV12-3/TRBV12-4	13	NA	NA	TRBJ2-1	CASSGTSEHEQFF	TGTGCCAGCTCCGGGACATCGGAACATGAGCAGTTCTTC
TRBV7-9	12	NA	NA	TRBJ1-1	CASSLVAVEAFF	TGTGCCAGCAGCCTCGTGGCGGTTGAAGCTTTCTTT
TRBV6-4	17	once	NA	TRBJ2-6	CASSDSPGSSGANVLTF	TGTGCCAGCAGTGACTCGCCAGGGTCCTCTGGGGCCAACGTCCTGACTTTC
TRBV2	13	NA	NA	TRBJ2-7	CASSGLDIYEQYF	TGTGCCAGCAGTGGTCTGGACATTTACGAGCAGTACTTC
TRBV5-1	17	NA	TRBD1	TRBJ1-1	CASSSLPPGQGNTEAFF	TGCGCCAGCAGCTCTCTCCCCCCCGGACAGGGCAACACTGAAGCTTTCTTT
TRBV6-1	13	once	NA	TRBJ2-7	CATAQEAGYEQYF	TGTGCCACCGCCCAGGAGGCAGGCTACGAGCAGTACTTC
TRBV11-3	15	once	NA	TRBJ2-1	CASSFRSSFDNEQFF	TGTGCCAGCAGCTTCAGGAGTAGTTTTGACAATGAGCAGTTCTTC
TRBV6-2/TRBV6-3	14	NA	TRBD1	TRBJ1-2	CASSREPTGKGYTF	TGTGCCAGCAGTAGGGAACCGACAGGGAAGGGCTACACCTTC
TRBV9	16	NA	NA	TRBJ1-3	CASSVEVGISGNTIYF	TGTGCCAGCAGCGTAGAAGTAGGGATCTCTGGAAACACCATATATTTT